The subject of this entry is one TCR beta chain. The CDR3 is made up of 16 amino acids. In germline, CDR1 is MNHNS, CDR2 SASEGT. The V end was cut by 5 bases, the J end by 8 bases, with 21 bases between. This entry belongs to a study of identical twins. Healthy Caucasians provided all donations. Unique molecular identifiers were in the cDNA, with template-switch universal primer binding. TCRdb called the 5' RACE reads again in MiXCR, with one record for every CDR3 protein. This sample carries about 890,000 distinct CDR3 sequences, about 12% of them seen once, and the ten largest clones take around 1.5%. The sample was also reused in another study, on yellow fever vaccine responses in identical twins.

The chain carries TRBV6-1 and TRBJ1-4; D may be TRBD1 (5 bases). Sequencing input: PBMCs. The TCR sequence derives from a woman aged 18-29 years in good health. The CDR3 sequence is CASSRTTWGRSEKLFF. As DNA, the CDR3 is TGTGCCAGCAGTAGGACTACCTGGGGGAGAAGCGAAAAACTGTTTTTT.